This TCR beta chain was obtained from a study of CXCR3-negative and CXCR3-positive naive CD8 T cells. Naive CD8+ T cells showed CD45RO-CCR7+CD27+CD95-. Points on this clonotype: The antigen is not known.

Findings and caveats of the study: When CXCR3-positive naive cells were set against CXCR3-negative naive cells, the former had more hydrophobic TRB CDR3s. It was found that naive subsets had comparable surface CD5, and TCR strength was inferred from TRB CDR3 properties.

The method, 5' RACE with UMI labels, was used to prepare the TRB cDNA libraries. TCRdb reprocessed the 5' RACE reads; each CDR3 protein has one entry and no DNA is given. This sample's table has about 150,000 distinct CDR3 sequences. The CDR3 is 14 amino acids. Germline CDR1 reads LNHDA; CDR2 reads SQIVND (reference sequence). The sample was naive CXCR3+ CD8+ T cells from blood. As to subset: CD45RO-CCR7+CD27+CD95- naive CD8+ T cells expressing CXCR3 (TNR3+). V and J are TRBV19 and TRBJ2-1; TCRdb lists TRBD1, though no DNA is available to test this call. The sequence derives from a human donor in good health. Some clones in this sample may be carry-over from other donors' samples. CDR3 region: CASSIAAGGDEQFF.